The present entry profiles one TCR beta chain with its context. What it binds is unknown. These data come from a study of cytomegalovirus exposure and HLA in healthy donors. Study-level background: Of more than 350 genotyped donors, about 80% clustered with self-reported Caucasian donors. Notes on the study in general: According to a later analysis, most TCR beta chains associated with CMV appeared HLA-restricted. The authors enumerated roughly 180 TCR beta chains as linked to cytomegalovirus.

Germline assignment: CDR1 MNHEY and CDR2 SMNVEV (reference sequence). The CDR3 consists of 14 residues. V lost 3 bases, J lost 0 bases, and 7 bases lay in between. Both 60 Vbeta primers and 13 Jbeta primers went into the PCR. Produced via immunoSEQ multiplex PCR; TCRdb's table is partial and in-frame only. The table has 200,000 or so clones, 82% seen once; the top ten hold roughly 0.098%. This TCR came from a boy aged 2-15 years in good health and CMV-seronegative. The rearrangement links TRBV27 to TRBJ2-3, with D maybe TRBD2 (6 bases). Sequenced input: PBMCs. Here the CDR3 DNA reads TGTGCCAGCAGTTTGGGACTCAGCACAGATACGCAGTATTTT. Protein sequence: CASSLGLSTDTQYF.